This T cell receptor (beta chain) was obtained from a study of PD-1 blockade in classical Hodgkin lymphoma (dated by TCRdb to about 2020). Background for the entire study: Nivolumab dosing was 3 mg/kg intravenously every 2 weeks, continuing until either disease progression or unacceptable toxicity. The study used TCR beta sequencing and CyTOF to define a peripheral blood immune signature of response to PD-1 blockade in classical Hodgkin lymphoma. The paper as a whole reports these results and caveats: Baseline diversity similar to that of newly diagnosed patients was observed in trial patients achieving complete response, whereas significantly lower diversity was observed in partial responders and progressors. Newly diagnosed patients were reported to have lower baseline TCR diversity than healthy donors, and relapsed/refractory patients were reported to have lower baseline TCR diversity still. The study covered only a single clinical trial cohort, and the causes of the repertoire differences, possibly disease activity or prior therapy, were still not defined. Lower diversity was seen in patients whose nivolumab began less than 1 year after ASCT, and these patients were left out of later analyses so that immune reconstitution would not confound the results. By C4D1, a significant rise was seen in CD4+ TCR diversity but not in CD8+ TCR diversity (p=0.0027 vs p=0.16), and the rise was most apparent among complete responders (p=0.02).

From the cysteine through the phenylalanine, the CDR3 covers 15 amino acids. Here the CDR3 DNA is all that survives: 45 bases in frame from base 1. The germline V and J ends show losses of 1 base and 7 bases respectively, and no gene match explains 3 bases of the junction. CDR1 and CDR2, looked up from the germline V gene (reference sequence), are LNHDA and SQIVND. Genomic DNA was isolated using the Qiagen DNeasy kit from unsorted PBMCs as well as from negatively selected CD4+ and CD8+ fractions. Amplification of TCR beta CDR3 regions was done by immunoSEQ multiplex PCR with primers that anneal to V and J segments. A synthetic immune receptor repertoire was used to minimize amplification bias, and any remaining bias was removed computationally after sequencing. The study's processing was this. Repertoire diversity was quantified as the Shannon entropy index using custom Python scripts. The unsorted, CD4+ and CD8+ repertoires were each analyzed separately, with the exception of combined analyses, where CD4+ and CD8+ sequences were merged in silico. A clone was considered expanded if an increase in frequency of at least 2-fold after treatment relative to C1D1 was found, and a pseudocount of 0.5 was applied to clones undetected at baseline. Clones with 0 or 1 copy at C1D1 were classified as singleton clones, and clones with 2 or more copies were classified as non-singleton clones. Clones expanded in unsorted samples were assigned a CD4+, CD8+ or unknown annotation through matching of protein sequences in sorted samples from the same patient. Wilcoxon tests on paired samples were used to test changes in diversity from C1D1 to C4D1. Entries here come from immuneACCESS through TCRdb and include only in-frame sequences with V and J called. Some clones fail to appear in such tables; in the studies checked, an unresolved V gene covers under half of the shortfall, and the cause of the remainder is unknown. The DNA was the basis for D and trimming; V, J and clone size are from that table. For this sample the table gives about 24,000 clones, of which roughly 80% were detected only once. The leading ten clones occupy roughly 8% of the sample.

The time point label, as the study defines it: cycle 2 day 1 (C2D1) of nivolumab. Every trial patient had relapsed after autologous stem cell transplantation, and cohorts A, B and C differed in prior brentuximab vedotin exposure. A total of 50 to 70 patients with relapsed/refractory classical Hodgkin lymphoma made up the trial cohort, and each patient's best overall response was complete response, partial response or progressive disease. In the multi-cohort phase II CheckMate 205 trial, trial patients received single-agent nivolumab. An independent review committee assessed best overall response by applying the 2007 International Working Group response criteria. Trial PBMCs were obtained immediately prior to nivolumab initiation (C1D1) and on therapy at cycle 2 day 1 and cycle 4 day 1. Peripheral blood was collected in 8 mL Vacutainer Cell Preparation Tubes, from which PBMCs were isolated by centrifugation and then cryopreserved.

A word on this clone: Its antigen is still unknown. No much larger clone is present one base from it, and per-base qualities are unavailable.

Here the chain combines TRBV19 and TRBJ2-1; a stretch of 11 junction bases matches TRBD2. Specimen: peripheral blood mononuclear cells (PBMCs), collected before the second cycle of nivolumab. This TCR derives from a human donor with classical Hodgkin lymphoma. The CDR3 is CASSIVPSGRNEQFF. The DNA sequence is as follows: TGTGCCAGTAGTATAGTTCCTAGCGGGAGGAATGAGCAGTTCTTC.